The rows below give T cell receptor beta chains drawn from one sample of a study of cytomegalovirus exposure and HLA in healthy donors. Repertoires were generated with immunoSEQ multiplex PCR, while TCRdb's copy carries only in-frame clones and drops some. The repertoire holds 210,000 or so clones, with about 89% as singletons. The sequencing sample was made of PBMCs. The receptors shown here come from a man aged 30 to 39 in good health and CMV-seronegative. Both conserved end residues are part of each CDR3. D genes are given only for firm matches. Size values are once, few and many counts, or a class for expanded clones, and some rows have none.

V: TRBV19
J: TRBJ2-3
D: .
size: .
CDR3: CASSPDEGTDTQYF
DNA: TGTGCCAGTAGCCCGGATGAGGGCACAGATACGCAGTATTTT

V: TRBV21-1
J: TRBJ1-1
D: .
size: .
CDR3: CASSSLGADRGGENTEAFF
DNA: TGTGCCAGCAGCTCTCTAGGGGCGGACAGGGGTGGTGAGAACACTGAAGCTTTCTTT

V: TRBV27
J: TRBJ2-5
D: .
size: .
CDR3: CASSPLVDRETQYF
DNA: TGTGCCAGCTCACCACTAGTAGATAGGGAGACCCAGTACTTC

V: TRBV5-1
J: TRBJ2-3
D: TRBD2
size: .
CDR3: CASSPNGLAGAEDTQYF
DNA: TGCGCCAGCAGTCCCAATGGACTAGCGGGAGCTGAGGATACGCAGTATTTT

V: TRBV5-1
J: TRBJ2-1
D: TRBD2
size: .
CDR3: CASSLEAGGYNEQFF
DNA: TGCGCCAGCAGCTTGGAGGCGGGAGGGTACAATGAGCAGTTCTTC

V: TRBV30
J: TRBJ1-2
D: .
size: .
CDR3: CAWSVLLENGYTF
DNA: TGTGCCTGGAGTGTACTCTTGGAGAATGGCTACACCTTC

V: TRBV14
J: TRBJ2-6
D: .
size: .
CDR3: CASSQLRSGANVLTF
DNA: TGTGCCAGCAGCCAACTCCGTTCTGGGGCCAACGTCCTGACTTTC

V: TRBV7-2
J: TRBJ2-1
D: .
size: .
CDR3: CASSFSVYNEQFF
DNA: TGTGCCAGCAGCTTTTCCGTCTACAATGAGCAGTTCTTC

V: TRBV9
J: TRBJ2-5
D: .
size: .
CDR3: CASSANTGYQETQYF
DNA: TGTGCCAGCAGTGCCAACACAGGGTACCAAGAGACCCAGTACTTC

V: TRBV29-1
J: TRBJ2-1
D: TRBD1
size: .
CDR3: CSVRQGPSYNEQFF
DNA: TGCAGCGTAAGACAGGGGCCATCCTACAATGAGCAGTTCTTC

V: TRBV2
J: TRBJ2-2
D: TRBD2
size: .
CDR3: CASSQTSGRGGELFF
DNA: TGTGCCAGCAGTCAAACTAGCGGTCGTGGAGGGGAGCTGTTTTTT

V: TRBV29-1
J: TRBJ1-2
D: .
size: .
CDR3: CSVEEGRVRGNYGYTF
DNA: TGCAGCGTTGAAGAGGGCCGGGTAAGGGGTAACTATGGCTACACCTTC

V: TRBV27
J: TRBJ2-7
D: .
size: .
CDR3: CASSFLGTTSYEQYF
DNA: TGTGCCAGCAGTTTCCTCGGGACAACTTCCTACGAGCAGTACTTC

V: TRBV29-1
J: TRBJ1-2
D: TRBD1
size: .
CDR3: CSVLDRVFHGYTF
DNA: TGCAGCGTTCTGGACAGGGTATTCCATGGCTACACCTTC

V: TRBV14
J: TRBJ2-2
D: TRBD2
size: once
CDR3: CASSHRAGTGSGELFF
DNA: TGTGCCAGCAGCCATAGAGCGGGGACTGGGTCCGGGGAGCTGTTTTTT

V: TRBV7-9
J: TRBJ2-7
D: .
size: .
CDR3: CASSLPKAKLYEQYF
DNA: TGTGCCAGCAGCTTACCAAAAGCCAAGTTGTACGAGCAGTACTTC

V: TRBV15
J: TRBJ1-4
D: .
size: .
CDR3: CATSRDGRPNEKLFF
DNA: TGTGCCACCAGCAGAGATGGGCGTCCTAATGAAAAACTGTTTTTT

V: TRBV14
J: TRBJ2-7
D: .
size: .
CDR3: CASSWDSIFQYF
DNA: TGTGCCAGCAGCTGGGACTCAATTTTCCAGTACTTC

V: TRBV7-2
J: TRBJ2-2
D: .
size: .
CDR3: CASSFLLSSDTGELFF
DNA: TGTGCCAGCAGCTTTCTACTGAGCTCGGACACCGGGGAGCTGTTTTTT

V: TRBV4-1
J: TRBJ2-3
D: TRBD2
size: .
CDR3: CASSQDRAAGNTDTQYF
DNA: TGCGCCAGCAGCCAAGATCGAGCAGCGGGGAACACAGATACGCAGTATTTT

V: TRBV7-8
J: TRBJ1-5
D: TRBD1
size: .
CDR3: CASSTDRALNQPQHF
DNA: TGTGCCAGCAGTACGGACAGGGCCCTTAATCAGCCCCAGCATTTT

V: TRBV9
J: TRBJ1-1
D: .
size: .
CDR3: CASSPMAFF
DNA: TGTGCCAGCAGTCCAATGGCTTTCTTT

V: TRBV6-1
J: TRBJ2-7
D: TRBD2
size: .
CDR3: CASSEGLAGGSEQYF
DNA: TGTGCCAGCAGTGAAGGGCTAGCGGGAGGGTCCGAGCAGTACTTC

V: TRBV4-2
J: TRBJ2-2
D: .
size: .
CDR3: CASSQDDGGVAPGELFF
DNA: TGTGCCAGCAGCCAAGATGACGGCGGGGTAGCCCCCGGGGAGCTGTTTTTT

V: TRBV25-1
J: TRBJ2-3
D: .
size: .
CDR3: CASKLEHTDTQYF
DNA: TGTGCCAGCAAACTGGAGCACACAGATACGCAGTATTTT

V: TRBV2
J: TRBJ1-5
D: .
size: .
CDR3: CASSSGPQFRGSNQPQHF
DNA: TGTGCCAGCAGTTCAGGGCCCCAGTTTAGGGGTAGCAATCAGCCCCAGCATTTT

V: TRBV28
J: TRBJ2-1
D: .
size: .
CDR3: CASSLKSEQFF
DNA: TGTGCCAGCAGTTTAAAGAGTGAGCAGTTCTTC

V: TRBV5-5
J: TRBJ2-3
D: .
size: .
CDR3: CASSSRGPSTDTQYF
DNA: TGTGCCAGCAGCTCGCGGGGACCAAGCACAGATACGCAGTATTTT

V: TRBV5-1
J: TRBJ2-7
D: TRBD1
size: once
CDR3: CASSLGGTVTYEQYF
DNA: TGCGCCAGCAGCTTGGGGGGGACAGTAACCTACGAGCAGTACTTC

V: TRBV19
J: TRBJ1-5
D: TRBD1
size: .
CDR3: CASSSMYRGYQPQHF
DNA: TGTGCCAGTAGTAGTATGTACAGGGGGTATCAGCCCCAGCATTTT

V: TRBV25-1
J: TRBJ1-3
D: .
size: .
CDR3: CASKMGGGLSGNTIYF
DNA: TGTGCCAGCAAAATGGGGGGAGGTCTATCTGGAAACACCATATATTTT

V: TRBV6-5
J: TRBJ2-5
D: .
size: .
CDR3: CASSYEVGSGQETQYF
DNA: TGTGCCAGCAGTTACGAGGTCGGGAGTGGCCAAGAGACCCAGTACTTC

V: TRBV4-3
J: TRBJ1-5
D: .
size: .
CDR3: CASSQNPGGDQPQHF
DNA: TGCGCCAGCAGCCAAAATCCGGGGGGTGATCAGCCCCAGCATTTT